This T cell receptor (beta chain) emerged from a study of PD-L1 blockade in urothelial cancer. Germline CDR1 SGHNT, CDR2 YYREEE (reference sequence). The CDR3 spans 14 residues. V was clipped by 4 bases and J by 7 bases; unmatched bases: 10. As for time point: peripheral blood 6 weeks after treatment start. The assay was immunoSEQ multiplex PCR, and TCRdb's table has in-frame clones only and misses some. This table has tens of thousands of clones, approximately 85% appearing once. The source is a man in his 70s with urothelial cancer. The chain couples TRBV5-4 to TRBJ1-1, with 7 bases that match TRBD1. Sequenced here: PBMCs, sampled around atezolizumab (anti-PD-L1) treatment. CDR3 protein: CASSPGTDINEAFF. The CDR3 DNA reads TGTGCCAGCAGCCCCGGGACAGATATTAATGAAGCTTTCTTT.